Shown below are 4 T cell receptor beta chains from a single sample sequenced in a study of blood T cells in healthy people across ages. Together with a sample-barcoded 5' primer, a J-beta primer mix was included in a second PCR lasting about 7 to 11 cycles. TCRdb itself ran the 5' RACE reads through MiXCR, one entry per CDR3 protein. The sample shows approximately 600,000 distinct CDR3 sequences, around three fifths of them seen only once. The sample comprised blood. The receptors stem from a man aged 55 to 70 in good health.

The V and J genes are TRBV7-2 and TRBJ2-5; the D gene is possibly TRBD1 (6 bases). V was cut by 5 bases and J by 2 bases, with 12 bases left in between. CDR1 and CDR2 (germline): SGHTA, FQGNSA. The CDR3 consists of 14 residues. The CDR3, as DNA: TGTGCCAGCAGCACCCGACAGGTACAAGAGACCCAGTACTTC. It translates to CASSTRQVQETQYF.

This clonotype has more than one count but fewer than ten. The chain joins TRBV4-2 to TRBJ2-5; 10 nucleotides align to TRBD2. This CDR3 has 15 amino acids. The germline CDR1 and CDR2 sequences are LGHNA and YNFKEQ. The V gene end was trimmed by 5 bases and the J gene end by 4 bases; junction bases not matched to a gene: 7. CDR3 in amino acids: CASSKEAGGRETQYF. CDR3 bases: TGTGCCAGCAGCAAGGAAGCGGGGGGGCGAGAGACCCAGTACTTC.

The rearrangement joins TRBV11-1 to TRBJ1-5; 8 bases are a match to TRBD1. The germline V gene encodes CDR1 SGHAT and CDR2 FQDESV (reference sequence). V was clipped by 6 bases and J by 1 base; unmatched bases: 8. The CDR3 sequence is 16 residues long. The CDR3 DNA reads TGTGCCAGCAGGAGGACAGGGCAAAAGAGCAATCAGCCCCAGCATTTT. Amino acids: CASRRTGQKSNQPQHF.

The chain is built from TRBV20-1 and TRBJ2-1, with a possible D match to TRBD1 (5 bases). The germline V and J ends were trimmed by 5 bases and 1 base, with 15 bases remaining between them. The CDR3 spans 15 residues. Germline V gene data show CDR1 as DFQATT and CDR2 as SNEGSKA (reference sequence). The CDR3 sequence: CSASGMPLSYNEQFF. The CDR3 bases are TGCAGTGCTTCAGGGATGCCCTTATCCTACAATGAGCAGTTCTTC.